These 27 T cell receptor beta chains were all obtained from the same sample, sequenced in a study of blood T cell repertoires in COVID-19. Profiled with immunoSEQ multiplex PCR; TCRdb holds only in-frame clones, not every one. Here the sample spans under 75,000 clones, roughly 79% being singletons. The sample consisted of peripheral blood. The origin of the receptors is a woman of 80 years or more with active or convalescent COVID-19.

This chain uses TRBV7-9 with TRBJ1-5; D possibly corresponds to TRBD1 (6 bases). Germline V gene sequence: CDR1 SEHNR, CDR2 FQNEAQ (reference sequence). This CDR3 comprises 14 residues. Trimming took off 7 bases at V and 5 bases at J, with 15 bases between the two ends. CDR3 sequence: CASNNLTGDQPQHF. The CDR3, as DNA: TGTGCCAGCAACAACTTGACAGGAGATCAGCCCCAGCATTTT.

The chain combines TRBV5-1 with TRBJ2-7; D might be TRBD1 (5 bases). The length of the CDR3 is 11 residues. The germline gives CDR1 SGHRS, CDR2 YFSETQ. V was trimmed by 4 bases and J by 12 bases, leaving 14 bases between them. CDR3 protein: CASSLQGTAYF. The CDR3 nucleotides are TGCGCCAGCAGCCTTCAGGGCACAGCGTACTTC.

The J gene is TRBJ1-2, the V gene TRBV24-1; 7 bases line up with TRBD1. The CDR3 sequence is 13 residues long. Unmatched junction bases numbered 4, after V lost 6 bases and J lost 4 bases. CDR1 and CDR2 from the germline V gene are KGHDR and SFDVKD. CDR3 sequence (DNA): TGTGCCACCAGTCGGGACAGCACCTATGGCTACACCTTC. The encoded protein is CATSRDSTYGYTF.

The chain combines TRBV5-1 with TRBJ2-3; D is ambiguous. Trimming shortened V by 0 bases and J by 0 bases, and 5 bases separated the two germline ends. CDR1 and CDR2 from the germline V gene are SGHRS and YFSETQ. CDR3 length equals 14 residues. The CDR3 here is CASSLAVSTDTQYF. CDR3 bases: TGCGCCAGCAGCTTGGCTGTTAGCACAGATACGCAGTATTTT.

CDR3 in amino acids: CASGLVAGGNNEQFF. CDR3 DNA sequence: TGTGCTAGTGGTTTGGTAGCAGGGGGGAACAATGAGCAGTTCTTC. The chain couples TRBV12-5 to TRBJ2-1; D may be TRBD1 (7 bases). CDR1 and CDR2 (germline): LGHNT, FRNRAP. V shed 0 bases and J shed 5 bases, with 11 bases lying between them. The CDR3 has 15 residues.

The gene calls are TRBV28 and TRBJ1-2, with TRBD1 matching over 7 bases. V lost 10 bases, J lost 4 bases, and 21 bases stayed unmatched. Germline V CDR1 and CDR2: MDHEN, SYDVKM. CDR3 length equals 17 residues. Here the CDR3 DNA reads TGTGCCACCGCACGCCTGGAGGGGGCTTTCGGCTTCTATGGCTACACCTTC. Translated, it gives CATARLEGAFGFYGYTF.

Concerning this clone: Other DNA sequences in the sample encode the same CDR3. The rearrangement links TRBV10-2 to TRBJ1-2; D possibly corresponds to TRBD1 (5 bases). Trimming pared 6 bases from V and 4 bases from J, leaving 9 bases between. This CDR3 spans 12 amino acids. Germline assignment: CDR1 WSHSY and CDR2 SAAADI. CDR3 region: CASRTDSYGYTF. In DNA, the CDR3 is TGCGCCAGCAGGACCGACAGCTATGGCTACACCTTC.

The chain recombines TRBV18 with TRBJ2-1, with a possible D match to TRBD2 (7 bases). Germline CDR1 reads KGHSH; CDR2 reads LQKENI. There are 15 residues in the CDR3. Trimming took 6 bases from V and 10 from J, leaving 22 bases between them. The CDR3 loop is CASSRLGPPGGEQFF. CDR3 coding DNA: TGTGCCAGCTCTCGACTTGGACCTCCGGGGGGCGAGCAGTTCTTC.

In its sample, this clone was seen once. CDR3 protein: CATSRDRGGGTEAFF. CDR3 nucleotide sequence: TGTGCCACCAGCAGAGACCGGGGGGGCGGGACTGAAGCTTTCTTT. The chain combines TRBV15 with TRBJ1-1, with TRBD1 as a possible D gene (6 bases). The germline CDR1 and CDR2 sequences are LNHNV and YYDKDF (reference sequence). This CDR3 contains 15 residues. The V end lost 0 bases, the J end lost 5 bases, and 13 bases lay between the germline ends. Based on the CDR3 plus reference TRBV15 and TRBJ1-1, the full variable domain is DAMVIQNPRYQVTQFGKPVTLSCSQTLNHNVMYWYQQKSSQAPKLLFHYYDKDFNNEADTPDNFQSRRPNTSFCFLDIRSPGLGDTAMYLCATSRDRGGGTEAFFGQGTRLTVV.

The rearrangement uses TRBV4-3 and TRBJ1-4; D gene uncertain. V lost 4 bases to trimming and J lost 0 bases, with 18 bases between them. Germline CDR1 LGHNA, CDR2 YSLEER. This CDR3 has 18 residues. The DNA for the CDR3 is TGCGCCAGCAGCCTGCACCGGGAGTACCCTGCAACTAATGAAAAACTGTTTTTT. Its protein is CASSLHREYPATNEKLFF.

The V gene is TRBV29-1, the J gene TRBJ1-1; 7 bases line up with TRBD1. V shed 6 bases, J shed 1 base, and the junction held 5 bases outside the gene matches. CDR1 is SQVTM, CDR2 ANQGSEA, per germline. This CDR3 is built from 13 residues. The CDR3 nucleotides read TGCAGCGTGCGGGGACAGCAGAACACTGAAGCTTTCTTT. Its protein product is CSVRGQQNTEAFF. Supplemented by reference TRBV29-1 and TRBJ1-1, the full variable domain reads SAVISQKPSRDICQRGTSLTIQCQVDSQVTMMFWYRQQPGQSLTLIATANQGSEATYESGFVIDKFPISRPNLTFSTLTVSNMSPEDSSIYLCSVRGQQNTEAFFGQGTRLTVV.

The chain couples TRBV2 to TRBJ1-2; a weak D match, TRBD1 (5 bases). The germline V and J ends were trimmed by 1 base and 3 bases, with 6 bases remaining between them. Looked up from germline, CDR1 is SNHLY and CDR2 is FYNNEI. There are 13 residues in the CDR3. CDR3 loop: CASSEGGYYGYTF. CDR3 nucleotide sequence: TGTGCCAGCAGTGAAGGGGGCTACTATGGCTACACCTTC.

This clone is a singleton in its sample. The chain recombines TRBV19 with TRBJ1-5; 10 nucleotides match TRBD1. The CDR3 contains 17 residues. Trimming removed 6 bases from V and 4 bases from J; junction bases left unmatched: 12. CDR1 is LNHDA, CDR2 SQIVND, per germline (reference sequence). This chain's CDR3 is CASRSWAGTGDNQPQHF. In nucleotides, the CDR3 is TGTGCCAGTAGAAGTTGGGCCGGGACAGGGGATAATCAGCCCCAGCATTTT.

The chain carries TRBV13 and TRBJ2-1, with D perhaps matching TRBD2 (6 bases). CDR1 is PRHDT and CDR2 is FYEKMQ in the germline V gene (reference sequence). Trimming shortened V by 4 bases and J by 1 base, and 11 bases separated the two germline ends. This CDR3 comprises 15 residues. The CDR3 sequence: CASSSRRGSYNEQFF. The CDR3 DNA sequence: TGTGCCAGCAGCTCCCGCCGGGGGTCCTACAATGAGCAGTTCTTC.

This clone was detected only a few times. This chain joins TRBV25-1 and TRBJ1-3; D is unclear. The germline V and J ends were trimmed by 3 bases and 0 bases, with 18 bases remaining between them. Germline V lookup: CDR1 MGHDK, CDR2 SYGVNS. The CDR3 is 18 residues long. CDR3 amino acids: CASSDLVAGGASGNTIYF. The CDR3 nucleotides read TGTGCCAGCAGTGATCTCGTAGCCGGCGGAGCCTCTGGAAACACCATATATTTT. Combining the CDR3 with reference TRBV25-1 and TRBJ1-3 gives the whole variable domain EADIYQTPRYLVIGTGKKITLECSQTMGHDKMYWYQQDPGMELHLIHYSYGVNSTEKGDLSSESTVSRIRTEHFPLTLESARPSHTSQYLCASSDLVAGGASGNTIYFGEGSWLTVV.

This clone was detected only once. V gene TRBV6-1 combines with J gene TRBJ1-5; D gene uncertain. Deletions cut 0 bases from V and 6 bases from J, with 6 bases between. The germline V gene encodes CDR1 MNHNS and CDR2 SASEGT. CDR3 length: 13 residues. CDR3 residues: CASSEALGQPQHF. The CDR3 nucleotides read TGTGCCAGCAGTGAAGCGCTAGGTCAGCCCCAGCATTTT.

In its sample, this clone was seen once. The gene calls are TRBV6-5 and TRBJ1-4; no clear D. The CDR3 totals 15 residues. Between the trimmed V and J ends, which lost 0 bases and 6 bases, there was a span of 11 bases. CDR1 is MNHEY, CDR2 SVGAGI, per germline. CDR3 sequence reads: CASSYSTGEDEKLFF. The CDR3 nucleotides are TGTGCCAGCAGTTACTCAACGGGAGAGGATGAAAAACTGTTTTTT.

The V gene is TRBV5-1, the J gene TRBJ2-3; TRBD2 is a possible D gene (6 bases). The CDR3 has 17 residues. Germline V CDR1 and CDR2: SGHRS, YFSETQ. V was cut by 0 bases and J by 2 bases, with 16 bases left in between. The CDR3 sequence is CASSLDYRREYTDTQYF. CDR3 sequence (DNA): TGCGCCAGCAGCTTGGATTACCGGCGGGAATACACAGATACGCAGTATTTT.

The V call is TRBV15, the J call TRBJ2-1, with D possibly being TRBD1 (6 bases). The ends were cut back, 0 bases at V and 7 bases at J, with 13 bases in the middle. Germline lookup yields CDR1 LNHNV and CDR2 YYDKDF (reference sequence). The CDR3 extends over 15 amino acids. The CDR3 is CATSRDPGRGNEQFF. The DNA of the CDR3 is TGTGCCACCAGCAGAGACCCGGGTAGGGGGAATGAGCAGTTCTTC.

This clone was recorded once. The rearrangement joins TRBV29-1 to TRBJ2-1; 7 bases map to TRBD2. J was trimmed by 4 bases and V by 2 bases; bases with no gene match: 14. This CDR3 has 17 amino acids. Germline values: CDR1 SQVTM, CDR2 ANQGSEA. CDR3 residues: CSVEYEGRDYPYNEQFF. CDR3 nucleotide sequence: TGCAGCGTTGAATATGAGGGTCGGGACTACCCATACAATGAGCAGTTCTTC.

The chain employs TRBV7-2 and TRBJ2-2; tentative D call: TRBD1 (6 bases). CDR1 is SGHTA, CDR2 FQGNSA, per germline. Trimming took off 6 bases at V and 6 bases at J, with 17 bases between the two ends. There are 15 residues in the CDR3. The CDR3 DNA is TGTGCCAGCAGTTTAAATACAGGGTCTTCCGGGGAGCTGTTTTTT. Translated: CASSLNTGSSGELFF.

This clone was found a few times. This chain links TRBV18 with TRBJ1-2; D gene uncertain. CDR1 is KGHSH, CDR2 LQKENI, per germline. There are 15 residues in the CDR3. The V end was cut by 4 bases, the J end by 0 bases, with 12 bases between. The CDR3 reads CASSRPQHPNYGYTF. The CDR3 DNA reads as TGTGCCAGCTCACGACCACAACACCCTAACTATGGCTACACCTTC.

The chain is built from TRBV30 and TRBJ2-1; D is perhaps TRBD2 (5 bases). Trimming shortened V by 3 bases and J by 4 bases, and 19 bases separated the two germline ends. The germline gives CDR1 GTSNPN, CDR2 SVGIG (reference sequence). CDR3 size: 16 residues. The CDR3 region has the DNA TGTGCCTGGAGGGGGATGCGAGCCGGAGGATACAATGAGCAGTTCTTC. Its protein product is CAWRGMRAGGYNEQFF.

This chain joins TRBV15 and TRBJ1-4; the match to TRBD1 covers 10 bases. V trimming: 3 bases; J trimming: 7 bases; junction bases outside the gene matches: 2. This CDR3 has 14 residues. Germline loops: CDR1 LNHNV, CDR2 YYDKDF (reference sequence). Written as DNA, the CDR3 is TGTGCCACCAGCAGGACAGGGGGCGGTGAAAAACTGTTTTTT. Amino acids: CATSRTGGGEKLFF.

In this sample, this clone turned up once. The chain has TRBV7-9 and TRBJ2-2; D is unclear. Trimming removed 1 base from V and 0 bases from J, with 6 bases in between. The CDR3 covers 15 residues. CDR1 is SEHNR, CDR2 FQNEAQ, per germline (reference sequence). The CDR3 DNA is TGTGCCAGCAGCTTAGTGCTAGCGAACACCGGGGAGCTGTTTTTT. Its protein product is CASSLVLANTGELFF.

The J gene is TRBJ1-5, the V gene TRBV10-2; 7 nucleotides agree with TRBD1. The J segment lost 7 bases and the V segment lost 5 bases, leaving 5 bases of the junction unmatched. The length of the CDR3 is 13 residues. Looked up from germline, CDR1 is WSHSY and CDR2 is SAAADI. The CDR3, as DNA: TGCGCCAGCAGTTTTGACAGGGACCAGCCCCAGCATTTT. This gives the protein CASSFDRDQPQHF.

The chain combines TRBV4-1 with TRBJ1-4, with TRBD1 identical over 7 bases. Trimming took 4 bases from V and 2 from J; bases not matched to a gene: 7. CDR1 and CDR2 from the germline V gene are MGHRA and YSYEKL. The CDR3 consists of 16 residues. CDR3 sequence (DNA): TGCGCCAGCAGCCCCCGACAGGGAAACACTAATGAAAAACTGTTTTTT. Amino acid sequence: CASSPRQGNTNEKLFF.